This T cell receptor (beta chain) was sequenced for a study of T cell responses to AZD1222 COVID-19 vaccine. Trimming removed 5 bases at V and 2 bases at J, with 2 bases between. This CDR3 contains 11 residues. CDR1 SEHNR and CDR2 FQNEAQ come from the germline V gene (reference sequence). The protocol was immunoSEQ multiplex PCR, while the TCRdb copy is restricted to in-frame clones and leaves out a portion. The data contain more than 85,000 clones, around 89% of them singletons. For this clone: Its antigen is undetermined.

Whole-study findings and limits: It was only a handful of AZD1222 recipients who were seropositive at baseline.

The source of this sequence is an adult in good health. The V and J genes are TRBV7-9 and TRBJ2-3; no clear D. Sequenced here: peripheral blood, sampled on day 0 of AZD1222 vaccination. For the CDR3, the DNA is TGTGCCAGCAGCGCCACAGATACGCAGTATTTT. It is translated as CASSATDTQYF.